These 9 T cell receptor beta chains were sequenced from one sample in a study of blood T cells in healthy people across ages. Using a J-beta primer mix together with a sample-barcoded 5' primer, a second PCR was run for about 7 to 12 cycles. TCRdb re-analysed the 5' RACE reads in MiXCR, keeping a single row per CDR3 protein. The data contain about 830,000 distinct CDR3 sequences, around 62% of them seen just once; the ten biggest clones take up around a quarter. Sample: blood. The receptors were sampled from a man younger than 40 in good health.

This chain links TRBV2 with TRBJ1-5; possible D gene TRBD1, 5 bases. Trimming removed 6 bases at V and 4 bases at J, with 13 bases between. The CDR3 totals 14 residues. Germline V lookup: CDR1 SNHLY, CDR2 FYNNEI. CDR3 nucleotides: TGTGCCAGCAGCTCTCCGGGGCTAAATCAGCCCCAGCATTTT. It specifies CASSSPGLNQPQHF. The whole variable domain, filled in from reference TRBV2 and TRBJ1-5, reads EPEVTQTPSHQVTQMGQEVILRCVPISNHLYFYWYRQILGQKVEFLVSFYNNEISEKSEIFDDQFSVERPDGSNFTLKIRSTKLEDSAMYFCASSSPGLNQPQHFGDGTRLSIL.

The chain uses TRBV7-3 and TRBJ2-2; D remains ambiguous. The V gene lost 2 bases and the J gene lost 0 bases, with 7 bases spanning the gap. Germline lookup yields CDR1 SGHTA and CDR2 FQGTGA. This CDR3 region has 15 residues. DNA for the CDR3: TGTGCCAGCAGCTTAGTAACAGCGAACACCGGGGAGCTGTTTTTT. It codes for CASSLVTANTGELFF.

The chain links TRBV7-9 to TRBJ2-7, with TRBD2 matching 11 bases. The CDR3 sequence is 15 residues long. V was pared by 3 bases and J by 6 bases, with 7 bases of the junction left unmatched. In germline, CDR1 is SEHNR, CDR2 FQNEAQ (reference sequence). The CDR3 protein is CASSLATSGEREQYF. The CDR3 DNA reads as TGTGCCAGCAGCTTGGCGACTAGCGGGGAACGCGAGCAGTACTTC.

This chain uses TRBV20-1 with TRBJ1-1; 8 bases map to TRBD1. Trimming took 4 bases from V and 5 from J; bases not matched to a gene: 9. The CDR3 loop spans 14 amino acids. The germline V gene encodes CDR1 DFQATT and CDR2 SNEGSKA (reference sequence). The CDR3 DNA sequence: TGCAGTGCTATTACGACAGGGGAGGGGACTGAAGCTTTCTTT. The encoded protein is CSAITTGEGTEAFF.

This sequence joins TRBV28 and TRBJ2-5; 7 bases fit TRBD1. V lost 5 bases and J lost 4; bases outside the gene matches: 10. The germline CDR1 and CDR2 sequences are MDHEN and SYDVKM. This CDR3 has 15 amino acids. The CDR3 protein is CASSRTGGWAETQYF. Here the CDR3 DNA reads TGTGCCAGCAGTAGGACAGGAGGATGGGCAGAGACCCAGTACTTC.

V is TRBV5-6 and J is TRBJ2-3; 7 bases are shared with TRBD2. Trimming took 4 bases from V and 3 from J; bases not matched to a gene: 11. Germline assignment: CDR1 SGHDT and CDR2 YYEEEE. The CDR3 extends over 16 amino acids. In DNA, the CDR3 is TGTGCCAGCAGCCCGGTTCGCCGCGGGAGAACAGATACGCAGTATTTT. It translates to CASSPVRRGRTDTQYF.

The genes are TRBV3-1 and TRBJ1-4; D uncertain. Trimming cost V 0 bases and J 8 bases, with 22 bases left between them. This CDR3 is built from 18 residues. Germline CDR1 reads LGHDT; CDR2 reads YNNKEL (reference sequence). CDR3 protein: CASSQDLSSNSPREKLFF. DNA for the CDR3: TGTGCCAGCAGCCAAGATCTCTCTTCTAATTCTCCGCGGGAAAAACTGTTTTTT.

The rearrangement links TRBV7-9 to TRBJ1-1; D perhaps matches TRBD1 (6 bases). Trimming shortened V by 5 bases and J by 3 bases, and 10 bases separated the two germline ends. The CDR3 runs 13 residues. The germline gives CDR1 SEHNR, CDR2 FQNEAQ (reference sequence). This chain's CDR3 is CASSRRQDTEAFF. CDR3 nucleotides: TGTGCCAGCAGCCGTCGACAGGACACTGAAGCTTTCTTT.

The rearrangement joins TRBV27 to TRBJ1-5; 8 bases line up with TRBD1. Germline V CDR1 and CDR2: MNHEY, SMNVEV (reference sequence). The CDR3 covers 15 residues. Losses at the gene ends were 5 bases for V and 5 bases for J; bases not matched to a gene: 8. CDR3 nucleotide sequence: TGTGCCAGCAGTCCGGACAGGGCCGCTTATCAGCCCCAGCATTTT. Its translation: CASSPDRAAYQPQHF.